This is a list of T cell receptor beta chains from one sample in a study of blood T cell repertoires in COVID-19. Produced via immunoSEQ multiplex PCR; TCRdb's table is partial and in-frame only. Of approximately 500,000 clones listed, 85% to 90% were seen once; the top ten hold 0.7% to 1%. Sequencing was carried out using peripheral blood. These TCRs come from a young man with COVID-19, enrolled during active disease. The CDR3 runs from the conserved cysteine through the conserved F or W. The order of the fields is J gene, clone size, D gene, V gene, CDR3 DNA, CDR3 protein. The D gene is left open where the match is weak. Clone size is shown for a subset of rows, as once, few, many or a class of expanded clone.

J: TRBJ2-7; size: .; D: TRBD2; V: TRBV7-9; DNA: TGTGCCAGCAGCTCAACCCAGACTAGCGGGGGAAGCTCCTACGAGCAGTACTTC; CDR3: CASSSTQTSGGSSYEQYF
J: TRBJ1-1; size: many; D: .; V: TRBV5-6; DNA: TGTGCCAGCAGCTCCGTCCGGGAGTTATTCTTT; CDR3: CASSSVRELFF
J: TRBJ1-6; size: .; D: .; V: TRBV5-6; DNA: TGTGCCAGCAGCTCCTTCAGGACTGCCCTCCACTTT; CDR3: CASSSFRTALHF
J: TRBJ2-5; size: .; D: .; V: TRBV12-3/TRBV12-4; DNA: TGTGCCAGCAGTCCTCGAGGAGGAGAGACCCAGTACTTC; CDR3: CASSPRGGETQYF
J: TRBJ2-3; size: .; D: TRBD2; V: TRBV20-1; DNA: TGCAGTGCTAGTATTACTAGCGGGTACACAGATACGCAGTATTTT; CDR3: CSASITSGYTDTQYF
J: TRBJ2-4; size: .; D: .; V: TRBV11-3; DNA: TGTGCCAGCTCGGAGAGCGCCAAAAACATTCAGTACTTC; CDR3: CASSESAKNIQYF
J: TRBJ1-2; size: .; D: .; V: TRBV3-1/TRBV3-2; DNA: TGTGCCAGCAGCCAAGGGCGACAGGTCTCCGGCTACACCTTC; CDR3: CASSQGRQVSGYTF
J: TRBJ2-1; size: few; D: .; V: TRBV11-3; DNA: TGTGCCAGCAGCTTAGGTCAGAACCACTACAATGAGCAGTTCTTC; CDR3: CASSLGQNHYNEQFF
J: TRBJ2-5; size: .; D: .; V: TRBV3-1/TRBV3-2; DNA: TGTGCCAGCAGCCAGGGCTATCAAGAGACCCAGTACTTC; CDR3: CASSQGYQETQYF
J: TRBJ2-5; size: .; D: TRBD1; V: TRBV2; DNA: TGTGCCAGTAGACAGGGGGCCCAAGAGACCCAGTACTTC; CDR3: CASRQGAQETQYF
J: TRBJ2-2; size: .; D: .; V: TRBV4-2; DNA: TGTGCCAGCAGCCAAGCTCGGGAGAGGGCCGGGGAGCTGTTTTTT; CDR3: CASSQARERAGELFF
J: TRBJ1-2; size: .; D: TRBD1; V: TRBV29-1; DNA: TGCAGCGGTGGACAGGGCGACTATGGCTACACCTTC; CDR3: CSGGQGDYGYTF
J: TRBJ2-1; size: few; D: .; V: TRBV15; DNA: TGTGCCACCAGCAGAGCGGCGGCCTCCTACAATGAGCAGTTCTTC; CDR3: CATSRAAASYNEQFF
J: TRBJ1-3; size: .; D: .; V: TRBV5-4; DNA: TGTGCCTATGGGACGGGGGGCATGGACTCTGGAAACACCATATATTTT; CDR3: CAYGTGGMDSGNTIYF
J: TRBJ1-5; size: .; D: .; V: TRBV27; DNA: TGTGCCAGCAGTTTACGGCAGGGTAGGCAGCCCCAGCATTTT; CDR3: CASSLRQGRQPQHF
J: TRBJ2-7; size: .; D: .; V: TRBV6-5; DNA: TGTGCCAGCAGAAGACCTGGGGGGGCGTCCTACGAGCAGTACTTC; CDR3: CASRRPGGASYEQYF
J: TRBJ2-7; size: .; D: TRBD1; V: TRBV11-2; DNA: TGTGCCAGCAGCTCTGTTTGGGGACAGATCTACGAGCAGTACTTC; CDR3: CASSSVWGQIYEQYF
J: TRBJ1-3; size: .; D: .; V: TRBV24-1; DNA: TGTGCCACCAATTACTATAACTCTGGAAACACCATATATTTT; CDR3: CATNYYNSGNTIYF
J: TRBJ1-2; size: .; D: .; V: TRBV2; DNA: TGTGCCAGCAGACAAGGGGCGGACTATGGCTACACCTTC; CDR3: CASRQGADYGYTF
J: TRBJ1-3; size: .; D: TRBD1; V: TRBV5-1; DNA: TGCGCCAGCGGACAGGGCAGCTCTGGAAACACCATATATTTT; CDR3: CASGQGSSGNTIYF
J: TRBJ1-5; size: .; D: .; V: TRBV27; DNA: TGTGCCAGCAGTATACAGGGTCTTAATCAGCCCCAGCATTTT; CDR3: CASSIQGLNQPQHF
J: TRBJ2-1; size: .; D: .; V: TRBV5-1; DNA: TGCGCCAGCAGCTCGAGCTCCTACAATGAGCAGTTCTTC; CDR3: CASSSSSYNEQFF
J: TRBJ1-2; size: once; D: .; V: TRBV6-5; DNA: TGTGCCAGCAGTCACGAGTCAGGGAACTATGGCTACACCTTC; CDR3: CASSHESGNYGYTF
J: TRBJ2-1; size: .; D: TRBD1; V: TRBV6-5; DNA: TGTGCCAGCAGTTACTCGAGGGGGACAGGCTACAATGAGCAGTTCTTC; CDR3: CASSYSRGTGYNEQFF
J: TRBJ2-1; size: .; D: TRBD1; V: TRBV10-2; DNA: TGCGCCAGCAGTGGCCGGGACAGGGGACGCAATGAGCAGTTCTTC; CDR3: CASSGRDRGRNEQFF
J: TRBJ1-2; size: .; D: .; V: TRBV2; DNA: TGTGCCAGCGTCCTGGGCAATGGCTACACCTTC; CDR3: CASVLGNGYTF
J: TRBJ2-3; size: once; D: TRBD2; V: TRBV18; DNA: TGTGCCAGCTCGCCCATTCCTCCCAGCGGGAGCGGGGGAGATACGCAGTATTTT; CDR3: CASSPIPPSGSGGDTQYF
J: TRBJ2-7; size: .; D: .; V: TRBV12-3/TRBV12-4; DNA: TGTGCCAGCAGTCTACAGGTTAAAGAAGTGCAGTACTTC; CDR3: CASSLQVKEVQYF
J: TRBJ2-1; size: once; D: .; V: TRBV5-8; DNA: TGTGCCACCGTTTCCTACAATGAGCAGTTCTTC; CDR3: CATVSYNEQFF
J: TRBJ2-3; size: .; D: .; V: TRBV11-2; DNA: TGTGCCAGCAGCTTAGTTCCGATCCACAACACAGATACGCAGTATTTT; CDR3: CASSLVPIHNTDTQYF
J: TRBJ2-7; size: .; D: TRBD1; V: TRBV11-3; DNA: TGTGCCAGCAGCACAACAGGGGGTTATTACGAGCAGTACTTC; CDR3: CASSTTGGYYEQYF
J: TRBJ1-2; size: .; D: TRBD1; V: TRBV5-8; DNA: TGTGCCAGCACCTTACAAACACAGGGGATAAACTATGGCTACACCTTC; CDR3: CASTLQTQGINYGYTF
J: TRBJ1-6; size: once; D: TRBD1; V: TRBV30; DNA: TGTGCCTGGGACAGGGGAGGTAATTCACCCCTCCACTTT; CDR3: CAWDRGGNSPLHF
J: TRBJ2-7; size: .; D: .; V: TRBV23-1; DNA: TGCGCCAGCAGTCAATACCCCTCAAGACAGACCACAAGTAACAGCCCCTACGAGCAGTACTTC; CDR3: CASSQYPSRQTTSNSPYEQYF
J: TRBJ1-1; size: few; D: TRBD1; V: TRBV6-5; DNA: TGTGCCAGCAGTTCCGACAGGGGAGGAAACACTGAAGCTTTCTTT; CDR3: CASSSDRGGNTEAFF
J: TRBJ1-1; size: .; D: .; V: TRBV2; DNA: TGTGCCAGCAGTGAATCACAGGGATCCAACACTGAAGCTTTCTTT; CDR3: CASSESQGSNTEAFF
J: TRBJ2-7; size: once; D: .; V: TRBV5-1; DNA: TGCGCCAGCAGCGTGGGGAGCCACGAGCAGTACTTC; CDR3: CASSVGSHEQYF
J: TRBJ2-2; size: .; D: TRBD2; V: TRBV5-1; DNA: TGCGCCAGCAGCCGTATCAGCGGGAGGGCCACCACCGGGGAGCTGTTTTTT; CDR3: CASSRISGRATTGELFF
J: TRBJ2-5; size: .; D: .; V: TRBV30; DNA: TGTGCCTGGAGTATGGGGGCACATGCGGGGACCCAGTACTTC; CDR3: CAWSMGAHAGTQYF
J: TRBJ2-7; size: .; D: .; V: TRBV11-2; DNA: TGTGCCAGCAGCTTAGGTGGTCTTAGAGTGGACGAGCAGTACTTC; CDR3: CASSLGGLRVDEQYF
J: TRBJ2-4; size: .; D: TRBD1; V: TRBV7-2; DNA: TGTGCCAGCAGCCCCGACAGGGGTGGAAACATTCAGTACTTC; CDR3: CASSPDRGGNIQYF
J: TRBJ2-1; size: .; D: TRBD2; V: TRBV5-1; DNA: TGCGCCAGCAGCATGATAGCGGGGGGCAACAATGAGCAGTTCTTC; CDR3: CASSMIAGGNNEQFF
J: TRBJ2-1; size: .; D: .; V: TRBV19; DNA: TGTGCCAGTAGTACAGCTAGAAGTGCGAGGAATGAGCAGTTCTTC; CDR3: CASSTARSARNEQFF
J: TRBJ2-1; size: .; D: TRBD2; V: TRBV29-1; DNA: TGCAGCGTGAGGACTAGCGGGAAGAATGAGCAGTTCTTC; CDR3: CSVRTSGKNEQFF
J: TRBJ2-1; size: once; D: TRBD2; V: TRBV2; DNA: TGTGCCAGCAGGGGACTAGCGGGCGGATACAATGAGCAGTTCTTC; CDR3: CASRGLAGGYNEQFF
J: TRBJ2-1; size: .; D: TRBD2; V: TRBV3-1/TRBV3-2; DNA: TGTGCCAGCAGCCAACCCTTGGGACTAGCGGGAGGAAGTGAGCAGTTCTTC; CDR3: CASSQPLGLAGGSEQFF
J: TRBJ1-4; size: .; D: .; V: TRBV15; DNA: TGTGCCACCAGCAGAGGACAGGATGAAAAACTGTTTTTT; CDR3: CATSRGQDEKLFF
J: TRBJ2-1; size: .; D: .; V: TRBV14; DNA: TGTGCCAGCAGCCAATACAAGCGGGTATACAATGAGCAGTTCTTC; CDR3: CASSQYKRVYNEQFF
J: TRBJ2-7; size: .; D: .; V: TRBV20-1; DNA: TGCAGTGTGGTGGACAGCTACGAGCAGTACTTC; CDR3: CSVVDSYEQYF
J: TRBJ2-7; size: .; D: TRBD2; V: TRBV5-1; DNA: TGCGCCAGCAGCCTCGGGGGGGACCAGCGGGAGCAGTACTTC; CDR3: CASSLGGDQREQYF
J: TRBJ1-2; size: .; D: .; V: TRBV6-4; DNA: TGTGCCAGCAGTGCCGAGGAGACGGGTGGCTACACCTTC; CDR3: CASSAEETGGYTF
J: TRBJ2-7; size: .; D: .; V: TRBV5-5; DNA: TGTGCCAGCAGCCCGAGCCGCGGTCTCTACGAGCAGTACTTC; CDR3: CASSPSRGLYEQYF
J: TRBJ1-2; size: .; D: TRBD1; V: TRBV5-6; DNA: TGTGCCAGCAGCACACAAGGGACAGGGGCGGTCACAGCTAACTATGGCTACACCTTC; CDR3: CASSTQGTGAVTANYGYTF
J: TRBJ1-1; size: .; D: TRBD1; V: TRBV5-5; DNA: TGTGCCAGCAGCTGGGACAGGGGAGTAACTGAAGCTTTCTTT; CDR3: CASSWDRGVTEAFF
J: TRBJ1-1; size: .; D: .; V: TRBV25-1; DNA: TGTGCCAGCAGTGAAAGAAGGGCGGGGAACACTGAAGCTTTCTTT; CDR3: CASSERRAGNTEAFF